Listed here are 18 T cell receptor beta chains from one sample, sequenced in a study of T cell repertoires in cytomegalovirus infection. No antigen has been identified for these receptors. TCRdb re-analysed the reads in MiXCR, keeping a single row per CDR3 protein. Of roughly 350,000 distinct CDR3 sequences listed, about 35% are singletons. The specimen was cultured PBMCs, collected from culture after CMV antigen stimulation. The receptors originated from a human donor in good health (CMV status not recorded). Some clones in this sample may be carry-over from other donors' samples.

The V and J genes are TRBV6-6 and TRBJ2-1; D possibly matches TRBD1 or TRBD2 (5 bases each). The CDR3 is made up of 15 amino acids. Trimming took 5 bases from V and 0 from J, leaving 11 bases between them. Germline V CDR1 and CDR2: MNHNY, SVGAGI (reference sequence). CDR3 sequence (DNA): TGTGCCAGCAGTGGGGGAATGAGCTCCTACAATGAGCAGTTCTTC. Residues: CASSGGMSSYNEQFF.

The chain uses TRBV28 and TRBJ2-2; unclear D gene. The CDR3 is 13 residues long. Germline V gene sequence: CDR1 MDHEN, CDR2 SYDVKM. The ends were cut back, 5 bases at V and 3 bases at J, with 7 bases in the middle. CDR3 sequence: CASSETHTGELFF. Written as DNA, the CDR3 is TGTGCCAGCAGTGAGACTCACACCGGGGAGCTGTTTTTT.

This clonotype was detected only a few times. The chain is built from TRBV6-5 and TRBJ1-1, with unresolved D. Looked up from germline, CDR1 is MNHEY and CDR2 is SVGAGI. Trimming stripped 0 bases from V and 0 bases from J, with 8 bases between. The CDR3 totals 15 residues. The CDR3 protein is CASSYSAQLNTEAFF. The CDR3 nucleotides are TGTGCCAGCAGTTACTCGGCACAATTGAACACTGAAGCTTTCTTT.

Notes on this clonotype: One end of the junction varies from germline; a read error may be responsible. The chain couples TRBV11-2 to TRBJ1-2, with D uncertain. There are 13 residues in the CDR3. Germline lookup yields CDR1 SGHAT and CDR2 FQNNGV. CDR3 protein: CASSLNWRYVYTF. The CDR3 DNA reads as TGTGCCAGCAGCTTAAACTGGCGGTATGTCTACACCTTC.

J is TRBJ2-4 and V is TRBV5-6; weak D call: TRBD2 (6 bases). CDR1 SGHDT and CDR2 YYEEEE come from the germline V gene. The CDR3 has 14 amino acids. V was clipped by 4 bases and J by 7 bases, with 15 bases between them. CDR3 sequence (DNA): TGTGCCAGCAGCGTTAGCGGCTCGTCGAACATTCAGTACTTC. It specifies CASSVSGSSNIQYF.

The chain carries TRBV10-3 and TRBJ2-4, with unresolved D. CDR3 size: 13 residues. Between the trimmed V and J ends, which lost 5 bases and 2 bases, there was a span of 7 bases. The germline V gene encodes CDR1 ENHRY and CDR2 SYGVKD. CDR3 sequence: CAISYTTKNIQYF. DNA of the CDR3: TGTGCCATCAGTTACACTACCAAAAACATTCAGTACTTC.

The chain combines TRBV19 with TRBJ1-2, with TRBD1 identical over 9 bases. Germline V gene sequence: CDR1 LNHDA, CDR2 SQIVND (reference sequence). The junction had 5 bases not matched to a gene; V was cut back by 4 bases and J by 8 bases. The CDR3 contains 13 residues. The DNA for the CDR3 is TGTGCCAGTAGTAACAGGGGGCGAAGAGGCTACACCTTC. This sequence encodes CASSNRGRRGYTF.

Many counts were recorded for this clonotype. The V and J genes are TRBV12-3 or TRBV12-4 and TRBJ2-3, with 12 bases matching TRBD2. Losses at the gene ends were 2 bases for V and 2 bases for J; bases not matched to a gene: 2. This CDR3 has 16 residues. The CDR3: CASSLRTSGITDTQYF. Here the CDR3 DNA reads TGTGCCAGCAGTTTACGGACTAGCGGGATCACAGATACGCAGTATTTT.

The chain has TRBV6-5 and TRBJ2-1; TRBD1 matches at 8 bases. The CDR3 is 15 amino acids. The germline CDR1 and CDR2 sequences are MNHEY and SVGAGI. The ends lost 6 bases at V and 8 bases at J; junction bases unmatched: 12. CDR3: CASSPDRDRLYEQFF. The CDR3 region has the DNA TGTGCCAGCAGCCCGGACAGGGATAGGCTCTATGAGCAGTTCTTC.

This clonotype was seen more than once but under ten times. The chain recombines TRBV12-3 or TRBV12-4 with TRBJ1-4; D is uncertain. Trimming stripped 0 bases from V and 6 bases from J, with 14 bases between. The CDR3 is made up of 16 amino acids. CDR3 sequence: CASSLARRPWDEKLFF. CDR3 DNA sequence: TGTGCCAGCAGTTTAGCGCGCCGTCCCTGGGATGAAAAACTGTTTTTT.

This chain's CDR3 is CSVDRLAGNTGELFF. CDR3 coding DNA: TGCAGCGTTGATCGGCTAGCGGGGAACACCGGGGAGCTGTTTTTT. V and J are TRBV29-1 and TRBJ2-2; 8 bases agree with TRBD2. The CDR3 is made up of 15 amino acids. Trimming at V came to 3 bases and at J to 1 base, leaving 4 bases not matched to a gene. CDR1 and CDR2 (germline): SQVTM, ANQGSEA.

The rearrangement links TRBV27 to TRBJ2-3, with D uncertain. This CDR3 region has 11 residues. Germline CDR1 is MNHEY and CDR2 is SMNVEV (reference sequence). Between the trimmed V and J ends, which lost 7 bases and 7 bases, there was a span of 9 bases. The CDR3 DNA follows: TGTGCCAGCACCCAGTGGAATACGCAGTATTTT. Translation: CASTQWNTQYF.

The CDR3 sequence: CASSFNYGYTF. For the CDR3, the DNA is TGTGCCAGCAGCTTTAACTATGGCTACACCTTC. The V and J genes are TRBV12-3 or TRBV12-4 and TRBJ1-2, with D unresolved. The CDR3 is 11 residues long. The V end was cut by 6 bases, the J end by 1 base, with 3 bases between.

The chain carries TRBV4-1 and TRBJ2-5, with D unclear. Germline CDR1 reads MGHRA; CDR2 reads YSYEKL. The V and J ends lost 3 bases and 5 bases respectively, with 10 bases between them. This CDR3 comprises 13 residues. Here the CDR3 DNA reads TGCGCCAGCAGCCAGGCGCGGCTGGAGACCCAGTACTTC. Its protein is CASSQARLETQYF.

This clonotype was seen a few times. The chain employs TRBV7-9 and TRBJ1-6, with a weak D call TRBD1 (6 bases). Deletions cut 1 base from V and 9 bases from J, with 10 bases between. CDR3 length equals 14 residues. CDR1 and CDR2 (germline): SEHNR, FQNEAQ (reference sequence). CDR3 region: CASSLGQVASPLHF. Written as DNA, the CDR3 is TGTGCCAGCAGCTTAGGACAGGTTGCTTCACCCCTCCACTTT.

There are many counts of this clonotype. The chain combines TRBV11-2 with TRBJ2-1, with TRBD1 matching over 8 bases. The CDR3 loop spans 15 amino acids. Unmatched junction bases numbered 9, after V lost 5 bases and J lost 6 bases. Germline lookup yields CDR1 SGHAT and CDR2 FQNNGV. The CDR3 DNA reads TGTGCCAGCAGCGCGCCGGGACAGGCGTTCAATGAGCAGTTCTTC. Protein product: CASSAPGQAFNEQFF.

About this clonotype itself: Since a much larger clone is just one base distant, this may be a read error. The chain joins TRBV7-8 to TRBJ1-6; D remains unclear. V dropped 5 bases and J dropped 5 bases, with 16 bases sitting between them. The germline CDR1 and CDR2 sequences are SGHVS and FQNEAQ. The CDR3 is made up of 16 amino acids. In DNA, the CDR3 is TGTGCCAGCAGCGCCTGGACCCCCTTTGATAATTCACCCCTCCACTTT. It is translated as CASSAWTPFDNSPLHF.

The chain couples TRBV7-2 to TRBJ2-3, with D possibly being TRBD2 (6 bases). Trimming removed 5 bases at V and 1 base at J, with 13 bases between. Germline V gene sequence: CDR1 SGHTA, CDR2 FQGNSA. CDR3 length: 15 residues. The CDR3 is CASSARVAGTDTQYF. CDR3 coding DNA: TGTGCCAGCAGCGCCAGGGTAGCGGGCACAGATACGCAGTATTTT. The whole variable domain, filled in from reference TRBV7-2 and TRBJ2-3, reads GAGVSQSPSNKVTEKGKDVELRCDPISGHTALYWYRQSLGQGLEFLIYFQGNSAPDKSGLPSDRFSAERTGGSVSTLTIQRTQQEDSAVYLCASSARVAGTDTQYFGPGTRLTVL.